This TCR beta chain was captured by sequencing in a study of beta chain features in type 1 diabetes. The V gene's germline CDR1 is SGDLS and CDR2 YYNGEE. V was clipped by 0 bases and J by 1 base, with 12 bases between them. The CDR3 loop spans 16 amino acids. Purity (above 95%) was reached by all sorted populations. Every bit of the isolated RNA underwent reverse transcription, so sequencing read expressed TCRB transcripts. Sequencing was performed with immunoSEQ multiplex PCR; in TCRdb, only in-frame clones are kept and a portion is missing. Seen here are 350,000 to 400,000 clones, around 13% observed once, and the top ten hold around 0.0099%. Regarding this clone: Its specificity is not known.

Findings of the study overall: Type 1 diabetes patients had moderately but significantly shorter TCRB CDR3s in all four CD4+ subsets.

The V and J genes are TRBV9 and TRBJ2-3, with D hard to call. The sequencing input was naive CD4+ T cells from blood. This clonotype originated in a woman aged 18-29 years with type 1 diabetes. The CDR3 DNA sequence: TGTGCCAGCAGCGTAGATCTCCGTGGAGGCACAGATACGCAGTATTTT. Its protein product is CASSVDLRGGTDTQYF.